The TCR beta chain under discussion was sequenced for a study of regulatory T cells in long-lasting Graves disease. Specified time point: persistent/refractory GD, antithyroid drugs over 5 years with positive TRAb. PBMC-extracted RNA yielded the TCR library. CDR1 is DFQATT, CDR2 SNEGSKA, per germline (reference sequence). Trimming took 7 bases from V and 6 from J; bases not matched to a gene: 11. The CDR3 sequence is 15 residues long. Study-level findings and limits: Segments TRBV28, TRBJ1-2 and TRBJ2-5 showed preferential usage in persistent disease. Only peripheral blood was studied, not thyroid tissue. More public clonotypes were shared by persistent patients (around 2,500) than by new patients (roughly 870).

This clonotype was recorded at least ten times. The antigen remains unidentified. Arm-PCR with iRepertoire HTBI primers amplified the CDR3 regions for these TCR beta libraries. TCRdb processed the multiplex PCR reads anew with MiXCR; each CDR3 protein has one entry. Found here are more than 300,000 distinct CDR3 sequences, roughly 21% of them singletons; the top ten hold 29%. The sequences come from peripheral blood mononuclear cells (PBMCs), collected when the disease was refractory, from a patient treated with antithyroid drugs. The chain recombines TRBV20-1 with TRBJ1-6, with 8 bases aligning to TRBD1. The clonotype originates from a female donor with Graves disease. This CDR3 is CSVIPQGALNSPLHF. The DNA of the CDR3 is TGCAGTGTTATCCCTCAGGGGGCGCTTAATTCACCCCTCCACTTT.